What follows are 18 T cell receptor beta chains derived from one specimen sequenced in a study of blood T cells in healthy people across ages. It was with a sample-barcoded 5' primer and a J-beta primer mix that a second PCR of roughly 7 to 12 cycles was run. MiXCR, run by TCRdb on the 5' RACE reads, gives a single entry per CDR3 protein. The sample shows approximately 2,000,000 distinct CDR3 sequences, roughly two fifths of them seen only once. The sequenced material came from blood. The source is a human donor in good health.

The CDR3 sequence is CASSLTLHGDTEAFF. The CDR3 DNA follows: TGTGCCAGCAGTCTGACCCTTCACGGCGACACTGAAGCTTTCTTT. V gene TRBV7-2 combines with J gene TRBJ1-1; D gene ambiguous. The germline gives CDR1 SGHTA, CDR2 FQGNSA. The CDR3 runs 15 residues. With 6 bases removed from V and 3 bases from J, the gap between germline ends came to 17 bases.

The rearrangement uses TRBV7-9 and TRBJ1-4; D ambiguous. Germline V lookup: CDR1 SEHNR, CDR2 FQNEAQ (reference sequence). This CDR3 has 14 residues. Trimming took 3 bases from V and 7 from J, leaving 12 bases between them. The CDR3 sequence is CASSFSREGEKLFF. CDR3 in DNA: TGTGCCAGCAGCTTCAGCCGGGAGGGTGAAAAACTGTTTTTT.

Turning to this clonotype: The conserved phenylalanine or tryptophan is not found at the CDR3 terminus, so this likely reflects a read error. The DNA is left out, because the CDR3 cannot be placed on it with certainty; the CDR3 is given as TCRdb lists it. This chain connects TRBV7-3 to TRBJ2-1; TRBD1, the table's D call, was not compared with the DNA. The CDR3 spans 16 residues, counting both ends. Per the germline V gene, CDR1 is SGHTA and CDR2 is FQGTGA. This chain's CDR3 is CASSSGTGTDGYTFGS.

The CDR3 sequence is CASSPGDVQTIFNTGELFF. The CDR3 DNA sequence: TGTGCCAGCTCACCAGGTGATGTACAGACGATATTCAACACCGGGGAGCTGTTTTTT. The chain has TRBV18 and TRBJ2-2; D is ambiguous. Germline CDR1 KGHSH, CDR2 LQKENI. The CDR3 is 19 amino acids. The V gene lost 2 bases and the J gene lost 2 bases, with 21 bases spanning the gap. Supplemented by reference TRBV18 and TRBJ2-2, the full variable domain reads NAGVMQNPRHLVRRRGQEARLRCSPMKGHSHVYWYRQLPEEGLKFMVYLQKENIIDESGMPKERFSAEFPKEGPSILRIQQVVRGDSAAYFCASSPGDVQTIFNTGELFFGEGSRLTVL.

The chain combines TRBV18 with TRBJ2-1; 9 nucleotides match TRBD1. CDR1 and CDR2 (germline): KGHSH, LQKENI. The CDR3 consists of 16 residues. V shed 3 bases, J shed 4 bases, and the junction held 7 bases outside the gene matches. This CDR3 reads CASSPQPGTGYNEQFF. The CDR3 DNA reads TGTGCCAGCTCACCCCAGCCCGGGACAGGGTACAATGAGCAGTTCTTC.

The chain is built from TRBV20-1 and TRBJ2-4; D is unresolved. Trimming shortened V by 2 bases and J by 13 bases, and 12 bases separated the two germline ends. The CDR3 runs to 11 residues. Germline loops: CDR1 DFQATT, CDR2 SNEGSKA (reference sequence). Written as DNA, the CDR3 is TGCAGTGCTAGAAAGCACAATGAGCAGTACTTC. Encoded protein: CSARKHNEQYF.

This clonotype was observed at least ten times. V usage is TRBV29-1 and J usage is TRBJ2-7; unclear D gene. V was pared by 4 bases and J by 1 base, with 11 bases between. Germline V CDR1 and CDR2: SQVTM, ANQGSEA. The CDR3 is made up of 13 amino acids. CDR3 DNA sequence: TGCAGCGTTGCCGGGCGCAATTCCTACGAGCAGTACTTC. Translation gives CSVAGRNSYEQYF.

This clonotype came up a few times. The V gene is TRBV20-1, the J gene TRBJ1-5; 11 nucleotides line up with TRBD1. The V segment lost 4 bases and the J segment 7 bases; nucleotides outside the gene matches: 3. This CDR3 comprises 13 residues. CDR1 is DFQATT and CDR2 is SNEGSKA in the germline V gene (reference sequence). The CDR3 reads CSAIRDRGQPQHF. DNA for the CDR3: TGCAGTGCTATACGGGACAGGGGGCAGCCCCAGCATTTT.

The V and J genes are TRBV6-2 or TRBV6-3 and TRBJ2-1, with D possibly being TRBD2 (5 bases). V dropped 5 bases and J dropped 10 bases, with 12 bases sitting between them. Germline CDR1 is MNHEY and CDR2 is SVGEGT. This CDR3 is 12 amino acids long. CDR3 DNA: TGTGCCAGCAGTGGGAGCTCCTACGAGCAGTTCTTC. It codes for CASSGSSYEQFF.

This clonotype was seen more than once but under ten times. The V and J genes are TRBV12-3 or TRBV12-4 and TRBJ1-5; D uncertain. The CDR3 has 14 residues. V was clipped by 3 bases and J by 13 bases, with 19 bases between them. CDR3 residues: CASSFDPLFGGQHF. CDR3 DNA: TGTGCCAGCAGTTTCGATCCACTATTCGGAGGGCAGCATTTT.

The V and J genes are TRBV24-1 and TRBJ1-6; D perhaps matches TRBD1 (6 bases). Germline loops: CDR1 KGHDR, CDR2 SFDVKD. The CDR3 has 14 residues. V shed 7 bases and J shed 4 bases, with 10 bases lying between them. This CDR3 reads CATSAGEYNSPLHF. In DNA, the CDR3 is TGTGCCACCAGCGCAGGGGAATATAATTCACCCCTCCACTTT.

V gene TRBV2 combines with J gene TRBJ2-3; D remains unclear. The CDR3 contains 14 residues. With 11 bases removed from V and 6 bases from J, the gap between germline ends came to 21 bases. Per germline, CDR1 SNHLY and CDR2 FYNNEI. This CDR3 reads CAYEKQIQADTQYF. The CDR3 DNA reads TGTGCCTACGAAAAACAGATCCAAGCGGATACGCAGTATTTT. The whole variable domain, filled in from reference TRBV2 and TRBJ2-3, reads EPEVTQTPSHQVTQMGQEVILRCVPISNHLYFYWYRQILGQKVEFLVSFYNNEISEKSEIFDDQFSVERPDGSNFTLKIRSTKLEDSAMYFCAYEKQIQADTQYFGPGTRLTVL.

The rearrangement links TRBV5-1 to TRBJ2-2; 7 bases are shared with TRBD2. Germline-derived CDR1 and CDR2 are SGHRS and YFSETQ. J gave up 0 bases and V 7 bases, and 6 bases lay outside the gene matches. This CDR3 has 15 residues. DNA of the CDR3: TGCGCCAGCGGTCTGACTAGCCCGAACACCGGGGAGCTGTTTTTT. It encodes CASGLTSPNTGELFF.

This clonotype was counted between two and nine times. The rearrangement uses TRBV7-2 and TRBJ2-1; no clear D gene. V was cut by 1 base and J by 4 bases, with 14 bases left in between. This CDR3 spans 16 amino acids. Germline V CDR1 and CDR2: SGHTA, FQGNSA. The CDR3 loop is CASSLEIAFRYNEQFF. The CDR3 DNA follows: TGTGCCAGCAGCTTAGAGATAGCCTTCCGTTACAATGAGCAGTTCTTC.

This clonotype was seen more than once but under ten times. The rearrangement uses TRBV9 and TRBJ1-2; TRBD1 aligns across 9 bases. The CDR3 length is 16 residues. From germline, CDR1 is SGDLS and CDR2 YYNGEE. J was trimmed by 2 bases and V by 3 bases; bases with no gene match: 8. This CDR3 reads CASSAPRTGVNYGYTF. The CDR3 DNA reads as TGTGCCAGCAGCGCCCCCAGGACAGGGGTAAACTATGGCTACACCTTC.

This clonotype was seen only a few times. The V call is TRBV20-1, the J call TRBJ1-6; the match to TRBD1 covers 9 bases. Germline CDR1 and CDR2: DFQATT and SNEGSKA (reference sequence). The CDR3 totals 17 residues. The J segment lost 1 base and the V segment lost 0 bases, leaving 4 bases of the junction unmatched. This chain's CDR3 is CSARDGDRESYNSPLHF. CDR3 bases: TGCAGTGCTAGAGATGGGGACAGGGAGTCCTATAATTCACCCCTCCACTTT.

The genes are TRBV27 and TRBJ2-1; tentatively, D is TRBD2 (6 bases). V dropped 5 bases and J dropped 5 bases, with 13 bases sitting between them. Germline lookup yields CDR1 MNHEY and CDR2 SMNVEV (reference sequence). The CDR3 has 14 residues. As DNA, the CDR3 is TGTGCCAGCAGTCCCCTGGGGGGAAACAATGAGCAGTTCTTC. It is translated as CASSPLGGNNEQFF.

The V call is TRBV5-1, the J call TRBJ2-2; D gene uncertain. Germline assignment: CDR1 SGHRS and CDR2 YFSETQ. The CDR3 covers 14 residues. Trimming took off 7 bases at V and 2 bases at J, with 12 bases between the two ends. CDR3 DNA sequence: TGCGCCAGCGGTAGGCATCCCAACACCGGGGAGCTGTTTTTT. This codes for CASGRHPNTGELFF.